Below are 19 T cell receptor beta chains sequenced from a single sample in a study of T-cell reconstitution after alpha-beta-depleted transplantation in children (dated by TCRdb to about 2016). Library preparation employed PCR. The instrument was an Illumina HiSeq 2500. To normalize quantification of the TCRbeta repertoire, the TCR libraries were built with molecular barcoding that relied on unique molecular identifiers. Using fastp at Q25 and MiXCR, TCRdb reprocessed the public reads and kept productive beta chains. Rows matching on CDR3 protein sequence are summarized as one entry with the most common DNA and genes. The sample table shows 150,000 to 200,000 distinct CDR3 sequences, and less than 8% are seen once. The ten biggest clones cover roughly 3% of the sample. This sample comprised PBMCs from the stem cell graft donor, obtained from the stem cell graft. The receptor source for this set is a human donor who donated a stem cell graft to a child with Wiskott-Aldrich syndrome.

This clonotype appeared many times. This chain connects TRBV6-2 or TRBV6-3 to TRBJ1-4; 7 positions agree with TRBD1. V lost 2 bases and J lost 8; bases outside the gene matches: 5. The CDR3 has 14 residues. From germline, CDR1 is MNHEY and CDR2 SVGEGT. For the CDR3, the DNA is TGTGCCAGCAGTTACGGCAGGGGGGACGAAAAACTGTTTTTT. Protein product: CASSYGRGDEKLFF.

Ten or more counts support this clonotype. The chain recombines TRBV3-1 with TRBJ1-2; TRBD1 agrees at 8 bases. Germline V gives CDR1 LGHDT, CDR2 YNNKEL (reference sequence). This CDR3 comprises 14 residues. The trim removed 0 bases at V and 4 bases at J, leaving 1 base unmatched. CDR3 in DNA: TGTGCCAGCAGCCAAGATGGGACAGGCTATGGCTACACCTTC. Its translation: CASSQDGTGYGYTF.

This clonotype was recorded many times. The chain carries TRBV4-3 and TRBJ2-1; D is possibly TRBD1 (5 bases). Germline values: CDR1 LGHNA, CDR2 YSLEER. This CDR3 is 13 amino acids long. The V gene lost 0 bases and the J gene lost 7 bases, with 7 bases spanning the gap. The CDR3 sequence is CASSQDSGNEQFF. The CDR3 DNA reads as TGCGCCAGCAGCCAAGATTCAGGGAATGAGCAGTTCTTC.

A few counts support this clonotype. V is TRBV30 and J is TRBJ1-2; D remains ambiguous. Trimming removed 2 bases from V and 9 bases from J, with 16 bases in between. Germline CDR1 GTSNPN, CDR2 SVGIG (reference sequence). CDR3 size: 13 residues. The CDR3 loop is CAWSRTELTRYTF. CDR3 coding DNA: TGTGCCTGGAGTCGGACGGAACTAACTCGCTACACCTTC. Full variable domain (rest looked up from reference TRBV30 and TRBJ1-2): SQTIHQWPATLVQPVGSPLSLECTVEGTSNPNLYWYRQAAGRGLQLLFYSVGIGQISSEVPQNLSASRPQDRQFILSSKKLLLSDSGFYLCAWSRTELTRYTFGSGTRLTVV.

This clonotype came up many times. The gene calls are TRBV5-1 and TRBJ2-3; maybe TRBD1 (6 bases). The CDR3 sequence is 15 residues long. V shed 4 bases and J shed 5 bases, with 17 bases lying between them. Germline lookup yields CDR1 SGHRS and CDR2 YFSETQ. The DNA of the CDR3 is TGCGCCAGCAGCCCCGCCTTCCAGGGGAAAGATACGCAGTATTTT. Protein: CASSPAFQGKDTQYF.

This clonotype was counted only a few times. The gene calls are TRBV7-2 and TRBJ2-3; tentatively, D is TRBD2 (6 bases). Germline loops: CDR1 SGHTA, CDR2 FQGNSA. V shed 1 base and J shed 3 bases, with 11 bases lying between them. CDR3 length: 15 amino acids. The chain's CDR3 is CASSLGRGKTDTQYF. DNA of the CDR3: TGTGCCAGCAGCTTAGGTCGGGGGAAAACAGATACGCAGTATTTT.

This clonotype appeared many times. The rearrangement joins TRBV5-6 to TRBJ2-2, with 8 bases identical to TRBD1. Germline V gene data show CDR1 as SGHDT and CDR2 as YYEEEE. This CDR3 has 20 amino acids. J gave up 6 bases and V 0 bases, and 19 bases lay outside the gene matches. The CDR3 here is CASSLAFLNLIGQGSGELFF. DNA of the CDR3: TGTGCCAGCAGCTTGGCCTTTCTTAATTTGATCGGACAGGGTTCCGGGGAGCTGTTTTTT.

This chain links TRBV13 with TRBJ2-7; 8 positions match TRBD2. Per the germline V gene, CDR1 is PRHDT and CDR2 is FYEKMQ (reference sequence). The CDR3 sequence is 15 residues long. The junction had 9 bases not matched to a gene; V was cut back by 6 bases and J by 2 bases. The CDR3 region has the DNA TGTGCCAGCAGTCCCCGGGAGGGGCGCCCCTACGAGCAGTACTTC. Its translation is CASSPREGRPYEQYF.

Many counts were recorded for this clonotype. For the CDR3, the DNA is TGTGCCATCAGAGGACAGGATAGCAATCAGCCCCAGCATTTT. Protein: CAIRGQDSNQPQHF. The genes are TRBV10-3 and TRBJ1-5; 7 bases match TRBD1. V dropped 6 bases and J dropped 0; count of bases not matched to a gene: 2. The CDR3 consists of 14 residues. In germline, CDR1 is ENHRY, CDR2 SYGVKD.

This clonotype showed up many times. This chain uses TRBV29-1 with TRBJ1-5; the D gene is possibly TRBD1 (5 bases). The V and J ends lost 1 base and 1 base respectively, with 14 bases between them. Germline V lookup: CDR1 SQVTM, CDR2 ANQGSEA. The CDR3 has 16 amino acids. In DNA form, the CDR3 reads TGCAGCGTTGAAGGATTCAGGGTACGGAGCAATCAGCCCCAGCATTTT. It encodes CSVEGFRVRSNQPQHF.

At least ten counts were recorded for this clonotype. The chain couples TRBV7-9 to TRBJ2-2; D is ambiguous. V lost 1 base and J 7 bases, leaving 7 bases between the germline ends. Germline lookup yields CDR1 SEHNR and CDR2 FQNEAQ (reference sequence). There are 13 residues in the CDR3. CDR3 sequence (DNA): TGTGCCAGCAGCTTAGGAGGTGTCGGGGAGCTGTTTTTT. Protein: CASSLGGVGELFF. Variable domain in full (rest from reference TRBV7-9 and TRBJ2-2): DTGVSQNPRHKITKRGQNVTFRCDPISEHNRLYWYRQTLGQGPEFLTYFQNEAQLEKSRLLSDRFSAERPKGSFSTLEIQRTEQGDSAMYLCASSLGGVGELFFGEGSRLTVL.

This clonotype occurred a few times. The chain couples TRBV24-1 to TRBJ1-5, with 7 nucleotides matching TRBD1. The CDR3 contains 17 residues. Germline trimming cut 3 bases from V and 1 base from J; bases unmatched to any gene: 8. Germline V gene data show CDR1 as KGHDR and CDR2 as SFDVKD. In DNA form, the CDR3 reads TGTGCCACCAGTGATCCCAGTCAGGGGGGGAGCAATCAGCCCCAGCATTTT. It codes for CATSDPSQGGSNQPQHF.

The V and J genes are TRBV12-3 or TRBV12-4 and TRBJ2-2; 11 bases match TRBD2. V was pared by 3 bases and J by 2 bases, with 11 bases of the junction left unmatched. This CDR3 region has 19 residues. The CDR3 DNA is TGTGCCAGCAGTTTTCCCAACGGGGGGACTAGCGGAAACACCGGGGAGCTGTTTTTT. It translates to CASSFPNGGTSGNTGELFF.

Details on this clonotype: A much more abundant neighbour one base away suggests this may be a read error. The CDR3 reads CASSQVKGQGNSEQFF. The CDR3 bases are TGTGCCAGCAGCCAAGTAAAGGGACAGGGGAACAGTGAGCAGTTCTTC. This sequence joins TRBV3-1 and TRBJ2-1; 10 bases are shared with TRBD1. The germline V gene encodes CDR1 LGHDT and CDR2 YNNKEL (reference sequence). The CDR3 contains 16 residues. The V gene end was trimmed by 1 base and the J gene end by 9 bases; junction bases not matched to a gene: 9.

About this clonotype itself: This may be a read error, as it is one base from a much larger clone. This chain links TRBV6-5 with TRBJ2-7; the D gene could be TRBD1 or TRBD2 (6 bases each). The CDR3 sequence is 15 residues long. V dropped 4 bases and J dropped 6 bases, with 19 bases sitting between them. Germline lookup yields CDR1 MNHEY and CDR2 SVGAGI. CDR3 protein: CASSCSSGAPLEQYF. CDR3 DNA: TGTGCCAGCAGTTGCTCGTCGGGGGCGCCCCTCGAGCAGTACTTC.

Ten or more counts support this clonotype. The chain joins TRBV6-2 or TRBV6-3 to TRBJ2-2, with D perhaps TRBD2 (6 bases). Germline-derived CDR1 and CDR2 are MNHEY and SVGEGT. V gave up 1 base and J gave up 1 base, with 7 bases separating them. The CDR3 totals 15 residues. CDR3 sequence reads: CASSYLGGNTGELFF. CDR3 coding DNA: TGTGCCAGCAGTTACTTGGGGGGGAACACCGGGGAGCTGTTTTTT.

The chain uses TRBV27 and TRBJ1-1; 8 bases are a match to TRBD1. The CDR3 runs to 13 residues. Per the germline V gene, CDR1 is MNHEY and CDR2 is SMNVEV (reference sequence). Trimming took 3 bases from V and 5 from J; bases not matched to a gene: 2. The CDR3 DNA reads TGTGCCAGCAGTTTTACAGGGGGAACTGAAGCTTTCTTT. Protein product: CASSFTGGTEAFF.

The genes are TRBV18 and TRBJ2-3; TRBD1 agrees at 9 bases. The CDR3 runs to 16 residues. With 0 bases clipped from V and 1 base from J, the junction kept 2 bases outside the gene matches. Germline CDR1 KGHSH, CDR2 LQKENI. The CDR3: CASSPPWDRGTDTQYF. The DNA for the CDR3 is TGTGCCAGCTCACCACCTTGGGACAGGGGCACAGATACGCAGTATTTT.

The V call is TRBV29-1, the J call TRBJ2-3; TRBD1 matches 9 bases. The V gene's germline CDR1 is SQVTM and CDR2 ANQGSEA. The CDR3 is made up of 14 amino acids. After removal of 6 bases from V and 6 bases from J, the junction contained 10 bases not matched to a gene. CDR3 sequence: CSVSRGQGRDTQYF. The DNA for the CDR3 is TGCAGCGTCTCTAGGGGACAGGGTCGGGATACGCAGTATTTT.